Shown below are 30 T cell receptor beta chains from a single sample sequenced in a study of regulatory T cells in long-lasting Graves disease. Regarding time point: persistent/refractory GD, antithyroid drugs over 5 years with positive TRAb. Extracted PBMC RNA gave rise to the TCR library. Library construction for TCR beta used iRepertoire HTBI primers and Arm-PCR of CDR3 regions. One entry per CDR3 protein results from TCRdb running MiXCR on the multiplex PCR reads. The table has 400,000 to 500,000 distinct CDR3 sequences, 20% to 25% seen once; the top ten hold about 12%. The input for sequencing was peripheral blood mononuclear cells (PBMCs), taken when the disease was refractory, from a patient treated with antithyroid drugs. These receptor sequences come from a female donor with Graves disease.

This clonotype was observed many times. The chain has TRBV5-1 and TRBJ2-4; D unclear. Germline CDR1 reads SGHRS; CDR2 reads YFSETQ. Trimming removed 0 bases at V and 4 bases at J, with 11 bases between. The CDR3 totals 15 residues. In nucleotides, the CDR3 is TGCGCCAGCAGCTTGGACGGCATCGGTAAAAACATTCAGTACTTC. The encoded protein is CASSLDGIGKNIQYF.

This sequence joins TRBV20-1 and TRBJ1-6, with 8 bases that match TRBD1. The CDR3 totals 13 residues. J was trimmed by 6 bases and V by 5 bases; bases with no gene match: 3. Germline assignment: CDR1 DFQATT and CDR2 SNEGSKA (reference sequence). CDR3 nucleotides: TGCAGTGCTGGGGACAGGACTAATTCACCCCTCCACTTT. Its translation is CSAGDRTNSPLHF.

Many counts were recorded for this clonotype. CDR3 loop: CASSLLTGGYTF. CDR3 nucleotides: TGTGCCAGCAGTTTGTTGACGGGGGGCTACACCTTC. The chain links TRBV28 to TRBJ1-2, with no clear D. CDR3 length equals 12 residues. CDR1 and CDR2 from the germline V gene are MDHEN and SYDVKM. Trimming shortened V by 3 bases and J by 8 bases, and 10 bases separated the two germline ends.

This clonotype has more than one count but fewer than ten. V and J are TRBV19 and TRBJ1-1, with 11 positions matching TRBD1. This CDR3 is built from 16 residues. Germline trimming cut 6 bases from V and 6 bases from J; bases unmatched to any gene: 12. Germline V gene sequence: CDR1 LNHDA, CDR2 SQIVND (reference sequence). The CDR3 protein is CASRRVLGDRGAEAFF. Written as DNA, the CDR3 is TGTGCCAGTAGGCGAGTACTTGGGGACAGGGGGGCTGAAGCTTTCTTT.

This clonotype was picked up many times. The V gene is TRBV29-1, the J gene TRBJ1-1, with 7 bases identical to TRBD1. The CDR3 is 13 amino acids. Germline lookup yields CDR1 SQVTM and CDR2 ANQGSEA. V was clipped by 3 bases and J by 7 bases; unmatched bases: 8. CDR3 in amino acids: CSVDGQGVGEAFF. Here the CDR3 DNA reads TGCAGCGTTGATGGGCAGGGGGTCGGTGAAGCTTTCTTT.

The chain joins TRBV10-3 to TRBJ1-1; TRBD1 might be the D (5 bases). Trimming removed 4 bases at V and 5 bases at J, with 14 bases between. The germline V gene has CDR1 ENHRY and CDR2 SYGVKD. The CDR3 extends over 14 amino acids. The CDR3, as DNA: TGTGCCATCAGTGCCGGGGGTTTGATGACTGAAGCTTTCTTT. The encoded protein is CAISAGGLMTEAFF.

This clonotype was seen ten or more times. The chain couples TRBV7-2 to TRBJ1-5, with TRBD1 as a possible D gene (6 bases). The CDR3 has 15 residues. Deletions cut 3 bases from V and 3 bases from J, with 12 bases between. Per germline, CDR1 SGHTA and CDR2 FQGNSA. The CDR3 region is CASSLGAGVNQPQHF. CDR3 nucleotide sequence: TGTGCCAGCAGCTTGGGGGCAGGGGTCAATCAGCCCCAGCATTTT.

This clonotype was found many times. The rearrangement uses TRBV30 and TRBJ1-4; D gene ambiguous. V was clipped by 4 bases and J by 10 bases, with 16 bases between them. The CDR3 contains 13 residues. CDR1 GTSNPN and CDR2 SVGIG come from the germline V gene (reference sequence). DNA for the CDR3: TGTGCCTGGAAAAACACGGCCGATGGAAAACTGTTTTTT. It specifies CAWKNTADGKLFF. The complete variable domain, with remaining parts taken from reference TRBV30 and TRBJ1-4, reads SQTIHQWPATLVQPVGSPLSLECTVEGTSNPNLYWYRQAAGRGLQLLFYSVGIGQISSEVPQNLSASRPQDRQFILSSKKLLLSDSGFYLCAWKNTADGKLFFGSGTQLSVL.

This clonotype occurred many times. This sequence joins TRBV27 and TRBJ2-7; TRBD2 matches at 7 bases. The J segment lost 6 bases and the V segment lost 6 bases, leaving 14 bases of the junction unmatched. Germline CDR1 and CDR2: MNHEY and SMNVEV (reference sequence). The CDR3 contains 15 residues. This CDR3 is CASSETWVRELEQYF. As DNA, the CDR3 is TGTGCCAGCAGCGAAACATGGGTGCGGGAGCTCGAGCAGTACTTC.

This clonotype has more than one count but fewer than ten. The chain links TRBV3-1 to TRBJ1-2; maybe TRBD1 (5 bases). Germline V gene data show CDR1 as LGHDT and CDR2 as YNNKEL (reference sequence). The CDR3 runs to 16 residues. Trimming cost V 0 bases and J 4 bases, with 15 bases left between them. CDR3 sequence: CASSQDPGSSSYGYTF. The CDR3, as DNA: TGTGCCAGCAGCCAAGACCCAGGGTCTAGCAGCTATGGCTACACCTTC.

Remarks on this clonotype: Being one base from a much bigger clone, this may be a read error. The chain joins TRBV7-2 to TRBJ1-1, with D maybe TRBD1 (6 bases). Germline V gene lookup returns CDR1 SGHTA and CDR2 FQGNSA. Trimming removed 11 bases from V and 6 bases from J, with 16 bases in between. The CDR3 totals 12 residues. In DNA, the CDR3 is TGTGCCGGCACCGGGGGCGTTGCTGAAGCTTTCTTT. It codes for CAGTGGVAEAFF.

This clonotype was seen ten or more times. The chain combines TRBV11-2 with TRBJ2-5, with 9 bases that match TRBD1. Per the germline V gene, CDR1 is SGHAT and CDR2 is FQNNGV. The ends lost 4 bases at V and 4 bases at J; junction bases unmatched: 7. The CDR3 runs to 15 residues. CDR3 DNA sequence: TGTGCCAGCAGCTCTCCGGGACAGGGTACAGAGACCCAGTACTTC. Translation gives CASSSPGQGTETQYF. Full variable domain (rest looked up from reference TRBV11-2 and TRBJ2-5): EAGVAQSPRYKIIEKRQSVAFWCNPISGHATLYWYQQILGQGPKLLIQFQNNGVVDDSQLPKDRFSAERLKGVDSTLKIQPAKLEDSAVYLCASSSPGQGTETQYFGPGTRLLVL.

Concerning this clonotype: This may stem from a read error, because a much larger clone lies one nucleotide away. V usage is TRBV12-3 or TRBV12-4 and J usage is TRBJ1-1; possible D gene TRBD1, 5 bases. The CDR3 covers 15 residues. CDR3: CAGSPEGSANTEAFF. CDR3 sequence (DNA): TGTGCCGGCAGTCCTGAGGGGTCGGCGAACACTGAAGCTTTCTTT.

This clonotype was detected many times. The genes are TRBV2 and TRBJ2-2; D possibly corresponds to TRBD1 (6 bases). This CDR3 is built from 15 residues. V was clipped by 3 bases and J by 5 bases, with 13 bases between them. From germline, CDR1 is SNHLY and CDR2 FYNNEI. The CDR3 region has the DNA TGTGCCAGCAGTGAGCAGGCAGGGGTAACCGGGGAGCTGTTTTTT. Encoded protein: CASSEQAGVTGELFF.

The chain carries TRBV4-3 and TRBJ2-2; D gene uncertain. Trimming left V 5 bases short and J 5 bases short, with 12 bases between. Germline V lookup: CDR1 LGHNA, CDR2 YSLEER. This CDR3 has 14 amino acids. The CDR3, as DNA: TGCGCCAGCAGCTCACAGATCTCAACCGGGGAGCTGTTTTTT. It yields the protein CASSSQISTGELFF.

V usage is TRBV3-1 and J usage is TRBJ2-7; tentatively, D is TRBD2 (5 bases). The CDR3 consists of 13 residues. Deletions cut 5 bases from V and 3 bases from J, with 11 bases between. Germline-derived CDR1 and CDR2 are LGHDT and YNNKEL (reference sequence). The CDR3 sequence: CASSDLGSYEQYF. CDR3 coding DNA: TGTGCCAGCAGCGATCTGGGGAGCTACGAGCAGTACTTC.

Concerning this clonotype: Since the CDR3 does not end with the conserved phenylalanine or tryptophan, this likely comes from a read error. CDR3 coding DNA: TGTGCCACCGCACAGGGGGCTAGTACTGAAGCTTTCCTT. Protein: CATAQGASTEAFL. This chain uses TRBV12-3 or TRBV12-4 with TRBJ1-1; 9 nucleotides line up with TRBD1. The CDR3 covers 13 residues. The trim removed 10 bases at V and 5 bases at J, leaving 8 bases unmatched.

This clonotype turned up a few times. The V and J genes are TRBV19 and TRBJ1-2; D ambiguous. This CDR3 is built from 12 residues. The ends were cut back, 4 bases at V and 4 bases at J, with 7 bases in the middle. Per germline, CDR1 LNHDA and CDR2 SQIVND (reference sequence). The CDR3 region is CASSNPRYGYTF. The CDR3 region has the DNA TGTGCCAGTAGTAACCCTCGCTATGGCTACACCTTC.

Written as DNA, the CDR3 is TGTGCCAGCAGCCATGGACTAGCGGGCGGGCACAATGAGCAGTTCTTC. Its protein product is CASSHGLAGGHNEQFF. The J gene is TRBJ2-1, the V gene TRBV11-2; 11 nucleotides agree with TRBD2. The V segment lost 5 bases and the J segment 5 bases; nucleotides outside the gene matches: 8. The CDR3 covers 16 residues. Germline CDR1 SGHAT, CDR2 FQNNGV. The variable domain in full, with the rest retrieved from reference TRBV11-2 and TRBJ2-1, is EAGVAQSPRYKIIEKRQSVAFWCNPISGHATLYWYQQILGQGPKLLIQFQNNGVVDDSQLPKDRFSAERLKGVDSTLKIQPAKLEDSAVYLCASSHGLAGGHNEQFFGPGTRLTVL.

The chain uses TRBV30 and TRBJ2-4, with TRBD2 identical over 8 bases. CDR3 size: 14 residues. Per the germline V gene, CDR1 is GTSNPN and CDR2 is SVGIG (reference sequence). V lost 3 bases and J lost 4; bases outside the gene matches: 5. The CDR3 nucleotides read TGTGCCTGGAGCCCTCGGGGGGGAAAAAACATTCAGTACTTC. Translating gives CAWSPRGGKNIQYF.

This clonotype showed up many times. The J gene is TRBJ1-6, the V gene TRBV27; 9 bases align to TRBD1. The V segment lost 5 bases and the J segment 10 bases; nucleotides outside the gene matches: 15. The CDR3 sequence is 17 residues long. CDR1 is MNHEY and CDR2 is SMNVEV in the germline V gene (reference sequence). As DNA, the CDR3 is TGTGCCAGCAGTCGCCGAGACTCCGGGACAGGGACCTCACCCCTCCACTTT. Translated, it gives CASSRRDSGTGTSPLHF.

Only a few counts were recorded for this clonotype. J is TRBJ2-2 and V is TRBV29-1; D unclear. Per the germline V gene, CDR1 is SQVTM and CDR2 is ANQGSEA. This CDR3 spans 14 amino acids. V lost 4 bases, J lost 0 bases, and 9 bases lay in between. This chain's CDR3 is CSVVRTANTGELFF. Here the CDR3 DNA reads TGCAGCGTTGTCAGAACCGCGAACACCGGGGAGCTGTTTTTT.

The rearrangement uses TRBV2 and TRBJ1-1; 9 nucleotides line up with TRBD1. Germline V gene sequence: CDR1 SNHLY, CDR2 FYNNEI. After removal of 5 bases from V and 10 bases from J, the junction contained 5 bases not matched to a gene. This CDR3 is built from 12 residues. CDR3 nucleotides: TGTGCCAGCAGTTGGGACAGGGTGGGAGCTTTCTTT. Translating gives CASSWDRVGAFF.

This chain connects TRBV7-2 to TRBJ1-1; no firm D call. Germline CDR1 reads SGHTA; CDR2 reads FQGNSA. This CDR3 spans 14 amino acids. With 6 bases removed from V and 1 base from J, the gap between germline ends came to 12 bases. The CDR3 nucleotides are TGTGCCAGCAGTCCGACCCCCCCGAACACTGAAGCTTTCTTT. Translation: CASSPTPPNTEAFF.

In regard to this clonotype: A much larger clone is a single base away; this may be a read error. The V gene is TRBV29-1, the J gene TRBJ1-4; possible D gene TRBD1, 6 bases. CDR1 is SQVTM, CDR2 ANQGSEA, per germline. This CDR3 region has 13 residues. CDR3 nucleotides: TGCAACGGGGGGGCTGCAACTAATGAAAAACTGTTTTTT. Translating it yields CNGGAATNEKLFF.

This clonotype was counted at least ten times. The chain has TRBV6-5 and TRBJ2-7; 8 bases align to TRBD2. The germline gives CDR1 MNHEY, CDR2 SVGAGI. This CDR3 comprises 16 residues. Trimming took 4 bases from V and 4 from J; bases not matched to a gene: 12. The CDR3 nucleotides read TGTGCCAGCAGTTTCTCCTGGAGCGGGAGTGTGTACGAGCAGTACTTC. Its translation is CASSFSWSGSVYEQYF.

The chain carries TRBV7-2 and TRBJ2-7, with 8 bases aligning to TRBD1. The CDR3 is 18 residues long. From germline, CDR1 is SGHTA and CDR2 FQGNSA. Trimming removed 3 bases from V and 5 bases from J; junction bases left unmatched: 18. The chain's CDR3 is CASSFNPNDRGFSNEQYF. The CDR3 bases are TGTGCCAGCAGCTTTAACCCAAACGACAGGGGTTTTAGTAACGAGCAGTACTTC.

V usage is TRBV29-1 and J usage is TRBJ2-7, with 11 bases aligning to TRBD1. There are 14 residues in the CDR3. V lost 5 bases, J lost 5 bases, and 8 bases stayed unmatched. Germline V gene lookup returns CDR1 SQVTM and CDR2 ANQGSEA. The chain's CDR3 is CSVSFPGQGDEQYF. CDR3 DNA sequence: TGCAGCGTTTCCTTCCCGGGACAGGGGGACGAGCAGTACTTC.

This clonotype was counted many times. The V gene is TRBV28, the J gene TRBJ2-7; the match to TRBD2 covers 9 bases. Germline V lookup: CDR1 MDHEN, CDR2 SYDVKM. The CDR3 length is 14 residues. J gave up 5 bases and V 5 bases, and 7 bases lay outside the gene matches. CDR3: CASSLGGRAHEQYF. CDR3 DNA sequence: TGTGCCAGCAGTCTTGGCGGGAGGGCCCACGAGCAGTACTTC. The full variable domain, with the rest looked up from reference TRBV28 and TRBJ2-7, is DVKVTQSSRYLVKRTGEKVFLECVQDMDHENMFWYRQDPGLGLRLIYFSYDVKMKEKGDIPEGYSVSREKKERFSLILESASTNQTSMYLCASSLGGRAHEQYFGPGTRLTVT.

V and J are TRBV20-1 and TRBJ1-5; no clear D. The V end lost 3 bases, the J end lost 1 base, and 1 base lay between the germline ends. This CDR3 has 11 amino acids. Germline CDR1 is DFQATT and CDR2 is SNEGSKA (reference sequence). The CDR3 region has the DNA TGCAGTGCTAGCAGCAATCAGCCCCAGCATTTT. This encodes CSASSNQPQHF.